This note documents a single T cell receptor beta chain sequence. Original analysis: Reference gene primer amplification yielded estimated nucleated cell counts. The method was immunoSEQ multiplex PCR; TCRdb's version includes in-frame clones alone and lacks a portion of them. From that table come the V and J calls and clone size; the DNA was used to work out D and trimming. The sample lists under 150,000 clones; over 75% were seen once. This sample was included in a study of blood T cell repertoires in COVID-19. Study-level background: The United States, Italy and Spain were the sources of the acute and convalescent COVID-19 samples.

The TCR comes from a woman between 55 and 75 years old with COVID-19, enrolled during active disease. Source material: peripheral blood.

The CDR3, as DNA: TGTGCCAGCAGCTTGCTCCGGGACTACGACAATGAGCAGTTCTTC. Amino acid sequence: CASSLLRDYDNEQFF. V is TRBV5-6 and J is TRBJ2-1, with 7 bases lining up with TRBD2. This CDR3 comprises 15 residues. CDR1 SGHDT and CDR2 YYEEEE come from the germline V gene. The J segment lost 5 bases and the V segment lost 1 base, leaving 6 bases of the junction unmatched.